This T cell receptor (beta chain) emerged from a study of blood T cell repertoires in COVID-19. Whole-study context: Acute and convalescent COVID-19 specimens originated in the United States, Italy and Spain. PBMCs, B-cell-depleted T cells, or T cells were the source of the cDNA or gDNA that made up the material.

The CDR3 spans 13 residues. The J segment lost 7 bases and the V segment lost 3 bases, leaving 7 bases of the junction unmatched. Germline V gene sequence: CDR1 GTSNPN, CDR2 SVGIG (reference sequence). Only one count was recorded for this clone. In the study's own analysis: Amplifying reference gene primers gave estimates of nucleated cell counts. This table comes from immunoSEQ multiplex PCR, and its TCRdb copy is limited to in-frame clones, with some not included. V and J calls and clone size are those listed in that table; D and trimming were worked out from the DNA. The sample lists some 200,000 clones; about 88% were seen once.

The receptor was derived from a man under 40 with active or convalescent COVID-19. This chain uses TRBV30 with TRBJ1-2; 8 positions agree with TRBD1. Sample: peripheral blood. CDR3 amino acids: CAWSPGQAFGYTF. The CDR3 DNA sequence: TGTGCCTGGAGCCCGGGACAGGCATTTGGCTACACCTTC.